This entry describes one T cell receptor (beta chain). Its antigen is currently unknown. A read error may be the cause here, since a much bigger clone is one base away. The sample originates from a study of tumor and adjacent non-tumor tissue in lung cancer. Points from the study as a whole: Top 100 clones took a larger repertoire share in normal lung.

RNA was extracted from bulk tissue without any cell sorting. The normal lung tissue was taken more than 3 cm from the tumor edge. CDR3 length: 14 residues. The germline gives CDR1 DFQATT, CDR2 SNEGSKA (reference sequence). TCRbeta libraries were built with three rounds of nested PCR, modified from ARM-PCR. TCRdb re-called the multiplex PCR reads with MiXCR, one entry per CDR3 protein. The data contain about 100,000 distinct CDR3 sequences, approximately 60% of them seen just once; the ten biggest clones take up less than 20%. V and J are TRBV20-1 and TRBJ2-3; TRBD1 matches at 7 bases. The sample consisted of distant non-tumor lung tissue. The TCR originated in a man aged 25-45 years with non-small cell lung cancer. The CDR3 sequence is CNGEGAGGTDTQYF. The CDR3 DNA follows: TGCAATGGGGAAGGGGCAGGGGGTACCGATACGCAGTATTTT.